One and the same sample provided the 25 T cell receptor beta chains below, sequenced in a study of T cell responses to AZD1222 COVID-19 vaccine (dated by TCRdb to the early 2020s). Library construction relied on the immunoSEQ multiplex PCR assay. TCRdb holds this immuneACCESS table with in-frame rearrangements only. Some clones are missing; in checked studies, unresolved V genes explain under half, and the rest has no known cause. The sample table contains 95,000 to 100,000 clones; only one count was recorded for approximately 84% of them. 11% to 15% of the sample is taken by the ten largest. The time point tag for this specimen amounts to: about 28 days (+/-7) after the second vaccine dose. The specimen comprised peripheral blood, sampled 28 days after the second AZD1222 dose. These receptor sequences come from an adult who received the AZD1222 COVID-19 vaccine.

The chain recombines TRBV10-1 with TRBJ2-5; D unresolved. This CDR3 is built from 12 residues. Between the trimmed V and J ends, which lost 6 bases and 5 bases, there was a span of 10 bases. The V gene's germline CDR1 is WNHNN and CDR2 SYGVQD (reference sequence). CDR3 sequence: CASSDSGETQYF. As DNA, the CDR3 is TGCGCCAGCAGCGACTCTGGGGAGACCCAGTACTTC.

This chain links TRBV6-5 with TRBJ1-1, with TRBD1 as a possible D gene (6 bases). Germline assignment: CDR1 MNHEY and CDR2 SVGAGI. CDR3 size: 13 residues. V was cut by 0 bases and J by 5 bases, with 7 bases left in between. CDR3 in amino acids: CASSYSRGTEAFF. CDR3 coding DNA: TGTGCCAGCAGTTACTCCAGGGGTACTGAAGCTTTCTTT.

The chain couples TRBV5-4 to TRBJ2-3; D unresolved. Germline V gene data show CDR1 as SGHNT and CDR2 as YYREEE (reference sequence). CDR3 length: 14 residues. The V end was cut by 4 bases, the J end by 4 bases, with 13 bases between. CDR3 residues: CASSPPSDADTQYF. CDR3 bases: TGTGCCAGCAGCCCCCCCTCAGACGCAGATACGCAGTATTTT. Together with reference TRBV5-4 and TRBJ2-3, the CDR3 gives the full variable domain: ETGVTQSPTHLIKTRGQQVTLRCSSQSGHNTVSWYQQALGQGPQFIFQYYREEENGRGNFPPRFSGLQFPNYSSELNVNALELDDSALYLCASSPPSDADTQYFGPGTRLTVL.

This chain connects TRBV27 to TRBJ2-5; 7 bases are shared with TRBD2. CDR3 size: 15 residues. After removal of 5 bases from V and 1 base from J, the junction contained 7 bases not matched to a gene. Germline-derived CDR1 and CDR2 are MNHEY and SMNVEV (reference sequence). DNA of the CDR3: TGTGCCAGCAGTAGCGCGGGGGACCCCCAAGAGACCCAGTACTTC. It is translated as CASSSAGDPQETQYF.

The chain links TRBV19 to TRBJ2-1, with D tentatively TRBD2 (5 bases). Deletions cut 6 bases from V and 0 bases from J, with 18 bases between. CDR1 is LNHDA, CDR2 SQIVND, per germline (reference sequence). This CDR3 region has 17 residues. CDR3 coding DNA: TGTGCCAGTAGCCCCGTACCCCTACGGGGCTCCTACAATGAGCAGTTCTTC. Its protein is CASSPVPLRGSYNEQFF.

This rearrangement joins TRBV19 to TRBJ1-2; 7 bases are a match to TRBD1. CDR1 is LNHDA and CDR2 is SQIVND in the germline V gene (reference sequence). The CDR3 loop spans 15 amino acids. V shed 5 bases, J shed 3 bases, and the junction held 9 bases outside the gene matches. CDR3 DNA sequence: TGTGCCAGTAGTGGACAGGAGAGGGGTGACTATGGCTACACCTTC. This encodes CASSGQERGDYGYTF.

The genes are TRBV5-5 and TRBJ1-1; D ambiguous. The V gene lost 0 bases and the J gene lost 4 bases, with 16 bases spanning the gap. Per germline, CDR1 SGHKS and CDR2 YYEKEE (reference sequence). The CDR3 length is 16 residues. CDR3 in DNA: TGTGCCAGCAGCTTGGCATTGGGCAAGGTCACCACTGAAGCTTTCTTT. It is translated as CASSLALGKVTTEAFF.

The chain carries TRBV18 and TRBJ2-3; D is tentatively TRBD1 or TRBD2 (5 bases each). Germline values: CDR1 KGHSH, CDR2 LQKENI. The CDR3 spans 14 residues. The V and J ends lost 3 bases and 6 bases respectively, with 13 bases between them. CDR3 bases: TGTGCCAGCTCACCTCCAGGGACGTCGGATACGCAGTATTTT. Translation gives CASSPPGTSDTQYF.

The rearrangement joins TRBV19 to TRBJ2-3; the D gene is possibly TRBD2 (6 bases). V was trimmed by 3 bases and J by 2 bases, leaving 9 bases between them. Per the germline V gene, CDR1 is LNHDA and CDR2 is SQIVND (reference sequence). The CDR3 length is 14 residues. The chain's CDR3 is CASSMGLSTDTQYF. The CDR3 nucleotides read TGTGCCAGTAGTATGGGACTCTCCACAGATACGCAGTATTTT.

The CDR3 coding sequence is TGCGCCAGCAGCCTGTTAGAAGGGAGCAATCAGCCCCAGCATTTT. Protein sequence: CASSLLEGSNQPQHF. This chain joins TRBV4-1 and TRBJ1-5; D remains unclear. Germline values: CDR1 MGHRA, CDR2 YSYEKL. This CDR3 has 15 residues. V gave up 4 bases and J gave up 1 base, with 11 bases separating them.

This chain connects TRBV24-1 to TRBJ2-3, with 7 positions matching TRBD2. The V and J ends lost 2 bases and 6 bases, in that order; junction bases with no gene match: 4. The germline V gene has CDR1 KGHDR and CDR2 SFDVKD. The length of the CDR3 is 14 residues. The CDR3 bases are TGTGCCACCAGTGATTGGGGGGGTAGGGATACGCAGTATTTT. This codes for CATSDWGGRDTQYF.

The genes are TRBV6-5 and TRBJ1-2, with D perhaps TRBD1 (5 bases). V was shortened by 0 bases and J by 8 bases, with 13 bases between the two germline ends. The CDR3 length is 14 residues. Per the germline V gene, CDR1 is MNHEY and CDR2 is SVGAGI. The CDR3 DNA reads as TGTGCCAGCAGTTACTCGTTGGGGCAGAAAGGCTACACCTTC. It codes for CASSYSLGQKGYTF.

V gene TRBV5-1 combines with J gene TRBJ1-1; 10 bases align to TRBD1. V lost 5 bases and J lost 0; bases outside the gene matches: 10. The CDR3 is made up of 17 amino acids. Germline values: CDR1 SGHRS, CDR2 YFSETQ. In nucleotides, the CDR3 is TGCGCCAGCAGTTATGGGACAGGGGAGGTGGTGAACACTGAAGCTTTCTTT. Translation: CASSYGTGEVVNTEAFF.

V usage is TRBV28 and J usage is TRBJ1-1; D unresolved. The ends were cut back, 5 bases at V and 3 bases at J, with 7 bases in the middle. The CDR3 sequence is 12 residues long. The germline V gene encodes CDR1 MDHEN and CDR2 SYDVKM. Here the CDR3 DNA reads TGTGCCAGCAGTCGGAGCCACACTGAAGCTTTCTTT. Encoded protein: CASSRSHTEAFF.

The chain combines TRBV4-1 with TRBJ2-2, with 9 bases lining up with TRBD1. Trimming took 10 bases from V and 6 from J; bases not matched to a gene: 18. The CDR3 is 17 residues long. In germline, CDR1 is MGHRA, CDR2 YSYEKL. The CDR3 loop reads CATQPGARDRAAGELFF. DNA for the CDR3: TGCGCCACCCAACCTGGAGCTCGGGACAGGGCGGCCGGGGAGCTGTTTTTT.

This rearrangement joins TRBV11-2 to TRBJ2-7; tentatively, D is TRBD1 (6 bases). Germline V gene lookup returns CDR1 SGHAT and CDR2 FQNNGV. The CDR3 has 15 amino acids. V lost 1 base and J lost 2, with 12 bases in between. The chain's CDR3 is CASSLGTARPYEQYF. The CDR3 bases are TGTGCCAGCAGCTTAGGGACAGCGAGACCCTACGAGCAGTACTTC. Combining the CDR3 with reference TRBV11-2 and TRBJ2-7 gives the whole variable domain EAGVAQSPRYKIIEKRQSVAFWCNPISGHATLYWYQQILGQGPKLLIQFQNNGVVDDSQLPKDRFSAERLKGVDSTLKIQPAKLEDSAVYLCASSLGTARPYEQYFGPGTRLTVT.

This clone was seen only once. The chain uses TRBV19 and TRBJ1-5, with 7 bases fitting TRBD1. J lost 7 bases, V lost 7 bases, and 10 bases had no gene match. The CDR3 totals 14 residues. CDR1 LNHDA and CDR2 SQIVND come from the germline V gene (reference sequence). The CDR3 loop reads CASNRDRVGQPQHF. The CDR3 bases are TGTGCCAGTAACCGAGACAGGGTAGGACAGCCCCAGCATTTT.

The rearrangement uses TRBV2 and TRBJ2-7; no reliable D call. CDR3 length equals 13 residues. From germline, CDR1 is SNHLY and CDR2 FYNNEI. Between the trimmed V and J ends, which lost 1 base and 1 base, there was a span of 5 bases. Written as DNA, the CDR3 is TGTGCCAGCAGTGAAGGTTTTTCCTACGAGCAGTACTTC. This codes for CASSEGFSYEQYF. Using reference TRBV2 and TRBJ2-7 for the parts outside the CDR3, the full variable domain is EPEVTQTPSHQVTQMGQEVILRCVPISNHLYFYWYRQILGQKVEFLVSFYNNEISEKSEIFDDQFSVERPDGSNFTLKIRSTKLEDSAMYFCASSEGFSYEQYFGPGTRLTVT.

This clone was recorded a few times. The chain links TRBV12-3 or TRBV12-4 to TRBJ2-1; D not resolved. This CDR3 has 13 amino acids. Trimming removed 1 base from V and 7 bases from J, with 8 bases in between. CDR3 loop: CASSLGPANEQFF. The CDR3 nucleotides read TGTGCCAGCAGTTTAGGGCCCGCAAATGAGCAGTTCTTC.

This clone was observed a handful of times. The gene calls are TRBV10-3 and TRBJ2-1; TRBD1 agrees at 7 bases. The germline V gene encodes CDR1 ENHRY and CDR2 SYGVKD. V dropped 0 bases and J dropped 8; count of bases not matched to a gene: 4. The CDR3 is 14 residues long. This chain's CDR3 is CAISESTGNDEQFF. CDR3 nucleotides: TGTGCCATCAGTGAGTCGACAGGGAACGATGAGCAGTTCTTC.

The chain couples TRBV12-3 or TRBV12-4 to TRBJ2-1; TRBD1 or TRBD2 may be the D gene (5 bases each). V was clipped by 6 bases and J by 7 bases, with 13 bases between them. The CDR3 totals 13 residues. CDR3 residues: CASSMGPGNEQFF. The CDR3 DNA is TGTGCCAGCAGCATGGGACCGGGGAATGAGCAGTTCTTC.

The chain has TRBV9 and TRBJ2-3, with D possibly being TRBD2 (5 bases). V lost 0 bases and J 4 bases, leaving 9 bases between the germline ends. The V gene's germline CDR1 is SGDLS and CDR2 YYNGEE. The CDR3 length is 14 residues. The CDR3 region has the DNA TGTGCCAGCAGCGTAGCTACTAGAGCAGATACGCAGTATTTT. Its protein product is CASSVATRADTQYF.

J is TRBJ2-1 and V is TRBV7-3, with D possibly matching TRBD2 (6 bases). Germline V gives CDR1 SGHTA, CDR2 FQGTGA. Trimming cost V 5 bases and J 0 bases, with 14 bases left between them. The CDR3 length is 16 residues. The DNA of the CDR3 is TGTGCCAGCAGCGCGTTGGACGGGAGCTCCTACAATGAGCAGTTCTTC. This translates into CASSALDGSSYNEQFF. The entire variable domain, with the rest obtained from reference TRBV7-3 and TRBJ2-1, is as follows: GAGVSQTPSNKVTEKGKYVELRCDPISGHTALYWYRQSLGQGPEFLIYFQGTGAADDSGLPNDRFFAVRPEGSVSTLKIQRTERGDSAVYLCASSALDGSSYNEQFFGPGTRLTVL.

The V and J genes are TRBV28 and TRBJ1-2; D is possibly TRBD1 (5 bases). V shed 4 bases and J shed 4 bases, with 13 bases lying between them. CDR1 and CDR2 from the germline V gene are MDHEN and SYDVKM. CDR3 length: 14 amino acids. CDR3: CASSSGGIFYGYTF. DNA for the CDR3: TGTGCCAGCAGTTCGGGGGGTATTTTCTATGGCTACACCTTC.

This sequence joins TRBV19 and TRBJ2-3; 7 bases are shared with TRBD2. There are 18 residues in the CDR3. Germline CDR1 and CDR2: LNHDA and SQIVND (reference sequence). The ends lost 4 bases at V and 10 bases at J; junction bases unmatched: 23. Here the CDR3 reads CASSNQVSGTGGLFSQYF. Here the CDR3 DNA reads TGTGCCAGTAGTAACCAAGTAAGCGGGACGGGAGGCCTTTTTTCGCAGTATTTT.